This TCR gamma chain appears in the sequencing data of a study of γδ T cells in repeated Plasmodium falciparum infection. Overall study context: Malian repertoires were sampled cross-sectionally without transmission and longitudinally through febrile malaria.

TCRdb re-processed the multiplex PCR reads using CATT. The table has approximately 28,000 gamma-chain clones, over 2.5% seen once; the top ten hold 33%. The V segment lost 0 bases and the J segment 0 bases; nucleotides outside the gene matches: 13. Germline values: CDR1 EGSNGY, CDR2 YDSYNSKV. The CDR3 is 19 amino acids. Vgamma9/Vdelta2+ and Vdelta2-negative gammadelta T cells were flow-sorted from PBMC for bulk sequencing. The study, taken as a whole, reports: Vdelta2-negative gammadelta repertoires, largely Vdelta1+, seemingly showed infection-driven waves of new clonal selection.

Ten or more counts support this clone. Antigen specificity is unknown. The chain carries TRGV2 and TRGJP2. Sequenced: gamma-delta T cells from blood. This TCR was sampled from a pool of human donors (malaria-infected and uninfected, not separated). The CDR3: CATWDGQGSVYSSDWIKTF. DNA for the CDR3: TGTGCCACCTGGGACGGGCAGGGTTCTGTTTATAGTAGTGATTGGATCAAGACGTTT.